At least ten counts were recorded for the clone carrying this TCR beta chain. Antigen specificity is unknown. The CDR3 has 13 residues. The germline CDR1 and CDR2 sequences are SGHTA and FQGNSA. V lost 10 bases, J lost 4 bases, and 15 bases lay in between. Researchers took RNA transcripts and amplified the TCR beta CDR3 regions from them. Primed by the HTBI set, a first-round RT-PCR was run on the TCR CDR3. TCRdb fed the multiplex PCR reads into MiXCR, producing one record per CDR3 protein. Of approximately 620,000 distinct CDR3 sequences in the sample, around 14% were seen once. Newly diagnosed hyperthyroidism, duration under 2 months, in patients aged 18 to 65. The sample, blood from the first hyperthyroidism diagnosis, precedes any ophthalmopathy symptoms. The sample belongs to a study of T cells in Graves' hyperthyroidism and ophthalmopathy. Study-level findings and limits: Blood also carried most thyroid clonotypes expanded above 0.001.

This rearrangement joins TRBV7-2 to TRBJ2-3; the D gene is possibly TRBD2 (7 bases). The sequencing input was blood. This TCR was recovered from a woman younger than 45 with Graves' hyperthyroidism that later progressed to Graves' ophthalmopathy. The CDR3 here is CATARGGPDTQYF. The CDR3 DNA is TGTGCCACCGCCAGGGGAGGGCCAGATACGCAGTATTTT.